This T cell receptor (beta chain) originates from a study of blood T cell repertoires in COVID-19. Study context: PBMCs, B-cell-depleted T cells, or T cells provided the cDNA or gDNA that made up the material.

This CDR3 is built from 13 residues. Germline assignment: CDR1 MNHNS and CDR2 SASEGT. V lost 2 bases and J lost 7, with 11 bases in between. Authors' data handling: Reference gene primer amplification yielded estimated nucleated cell counts. Libraries were prepared by immunoSEQ multiplex PCR; TCRdb keeps only in-frame clonotypes and omits some of them. The DNA gave D and trimming, while V, J and clone size come from that table. Among about 200,000 clones listed, around four fifths were seen once. The sequenced sample consisted of peripheral blood. This rearrangement joins TRBV6-1 to TRBJ1-2, with D unclear. This TCR came from a man aged 60 to 75 with COVID-19, enrolled during active disease. The CDR3 nucleotides read TGTGCCAGCAGTGAATTTTCGCGCGGTGGCTACACCTTC. It yields the protein CASSEFSRGGYTF.